This T cell receptor (beta chain) stems from a study of T cells in Graves' hyperthyroidism and ophthalmopathy. Study results and caveats: Peripheral blood also featured most of the thyroid clonotypes expanded above 0.001. The model's output predicted ophthalmopathy at a median of about 5.9 months prior to onset.

RNA transcripts provided the source from which TCR beta CDR3 regions were amplified. With the HTBI primer set, the TCR CDR3 went through a first round of RT-PCR. Via MiXCR, TCRdb re-called the multiplex PCR reads, giving one row per CDR3 protein. The sample has around 350,000 distinct CDR3 sequences, about 15% seen once; the top ten hold roughly a fifth. Ophthalmopathy patients showed a Clinical Activity Score of at least 3, NOSPECS grade of at least 4 and duration under 3 months. Patients were excluded because of uncontrolled infection, other autoimmune disease, pregnancy or lactation. Germline CDR1 reads ENHRY; CDR2 reads SYGVKD. The CDR3 runs 14 residues. Between the trimmed V and J ends, which lost 8 bases and 0 bases, there was a span of 13 bases. This clonotype was seen at least ten times. Its antigen remains unknown.

This clonotype originated in a woman between 25 and 40 years old with Graves' ophthalmopathy. The V and J genes are TRBV10-3 and TRBJ1-2; a possible D gene is TRBD1 (5 bases). Sequencing input: blood. As DNA, the CDR3 is TGTGCCATCTCAGGGTTTTCCACTAACTATGGCTACACCTTC. It encodes CAISGFSTNYGYTF.